The following is a T cell receptor beta chain sequence with its context. Antigen unknown. A read error may account for a junction end that differs from germline. The data were taken from a study of cytomegalovirus exposure and HLA in healthy donors. Study at large: The platform used for the roughly 130 validation repertoires matched that of the approximately 670 first-cohort repertoires, a later analysis reported.

Study-wide results and caveats: The TCR clusters that emerged in the first cohort tended, a later analysis found, to co-occur in the approximately 130 validation repertoires.

The donors belonged to the roughly 130-subject validation cohort, separate from the 666-subject first cohort. Germline V gene lookup returns CDR1 SGHTA and CDR2 FQGNSA. The CDR3 runs to 12 residues. TCRdb's copy holds only in-frame clones and misses some; the assay was immunoSEQ multiplex PCR. Of fewer than 120,000 clones listed, approximately 90% were seen once; the top ten hold under 2%. This sequence was found in a woman between 18 and 29 years old in good health and CMV-seronegative. The sample was PBMCs. The gene calls are TRBV7-2 and TRBJ2-3, with 9 bases fitting TRBD2. CDR3 in DNA: TGTGCCAGCAGCCAAAGAGCGGGGGGACATATTTTT. Its protein product is CASSQRAGGHIF.